This TCR beta chain is from a study of T cell responses to AZD1222 COVID-19 vaccine. Study results and limitations: Vaccination with two AZD1222 doses was followed by a rise in Spike-specific TCR breadth and depth.

A remark on this clone: What it binds is unknown.

Clones were sequenced by immunoSEQ multiplex PCR, and TCRdb holds only the in-frame ones, with some missing. Here the sample spans approximately 150,000 clones, around 90% being singletons. V lost 0 bases and J 6 bases, leaving 14 bases between the germline ends. CDR1 and CDR2 from the germline V gene are KGHSH and LQKENI. The CDR3 has 15 amino acids. This TCR was recovered from an adult who received the MenACWY meningococcal vaccine as a control. V is TRBV18 and J is TRBJ1-1; D remains unclear. Sequencing was performed on peripheral blood, taken 28 days after the second dose of the MenACWY control vaccine. The CDR3 region is CASSPPKGRQAEAFF. CDR3 nucleotides: TGTGCCAGCTCACCACCGAAGGGAAGGCAGGCTGAAGCTTTCTTT.